A single sample gave rise to the 14 T cell receptor beta chains below, sequenced in a study of naive and memory T cell subsets. Study findings and constraints: Possibly reflecting memory cells re-expressing CD45RA, a few larger clonotypes occurred in naive repertoires, especially CD8.

What these receptors recognize is not known. An equimolar mix of two oligonucleotides served as the beta constant-region primer for TRBC1 and TRBC2. Nested alpha and beta constant-region primers with the SP2 primer drove four PCR rounds on ligated cDNA. Using its own MiXCR run on the UMI-ligation and nested PCR reads, TCRdb lists one record per CDR3 protein. This sample carries about 90,000 distinct CDR3 sequences, approximately 11% of them seen once, and the ten largest clones take more than 0.11%. The sample taken for sequencing was naive CD4+ T cells from blood. The receptor source for this set is a human donor in good health.

This clonotype appeared a few times. The J gene is TRBJ2-5, the V gene TRBV14, with D possibly being TRBD1 (6 bases). Trimming shortened V by 0 bases and J by 0 bases, and 20 bases separated the two germline ends. This CDR3 contains 19 residues. Germline V gene sequence: CDR1 SGHDN, CDR2 FVKESK. The CDR3 spells CASSQDLIRGRPYQETQYF. Here the CDR3 DNA reads TGTGCCAGCAGCCAAGACCTTATCAGGGGACGGCCGTACCAAGAGACCCAGTACTTC. The full variable domain, in which reference TRBV14 and TRBJ2-5 provide the parts outside the CDR3, is EAGVTQFPSHSVIEKGQTVTLRCDPISGHDNLYWYRRVMGKEIKFLLHFVKESKQDESGMPNNRFLAERTGGTYSTLKVQPAELEDSGVYFCASSQDLIRGRPYQETQYFGPGTRLLVL.

The chain combines TRBV21-1 with TRBJ2-4; no DNA check was done on the table's D call, TRBD1. TRBV21-1 has pseudogene status. CDR3 size: 14 residues. CDR3: CASSHTGSENIQYF. CDR3 coding DNA: TGTGCCAGCAGCCATACAGGTTCCGAAAACATTCAGTACTTC.

This chain connects TRBV3-1 to TRBJ2-3; 12 nucleotides line up with TRBD1. Germline loops: CDR1 LGHDT, CDR2 YNNKEL (reference sequence). The CDR3 contains 16 residues. The V segment lost 4 bases and the J segment 5 bases; nucleotides outside the gene matches: 7. The CDR3: CASSPRDRGRGDTQYF. The CDR3 region has the DNA TGTGCCAGCAGCCCTCGGGACAGGGGGCGCGGAGATACGCAGTATTTT.

This clonotype was counted at least ten times. This chain links TRBV20-1 with TRBJ2-7; no firm D call. Germline CDR1 reads DFQATT; CDR2 reads SNEGSKA (reference sequence). The V end was cut by 8 bases, the J end by 4 bases, with 21 bases between. There are 14 residues in the CDR3. The CDR3 protein is CSPAKAGLGYEQYF. CDR3 in DNA: TGCAGTCCCGCTAAAGCAGGTTTAGGGTACGAGCAGTACTTC.

Here the CDR3 DNA reads TGTGCCAGCAGCCCCACTCCCGGTGCGTCCGGAGAGCAGTTCTTC. It encodes CASSPTPGASGEQFF. This chain links TRBV7-9 with TRBJ2-1; D not certain. V lost 5 bases and J lost 10, with 21 bases in between. This CDR3 contains 15 residues. CDR1 SEHNR and CDR2 FQNEAQ come from the germline V gene (reference sequence).

The rearrangement joins TRBV12-3 or TRBV12-4 to TRBJ1-5; 7 bases map to TRBD1. The CDR3 loop spans 15 amino acids. With 6 bases clipped from V and 9 bases from J, the junction kept 14 bases outside the gene matches. DNA of the CDR3: TGTGCCAGCAGCCCGACAGGGCCCTTGAGGTGGCCCCAGCATTTT. It specifies CASSPTGPLRWPQHF.

This clonotype was found many times. The rearrangement links TRBV27 to TRBJ2-2; perhaps D is TRBD1 or TRBD2 (5 bases each). Germline assignment: CDR1 MNHEY and CDR2 SMNVEV (reference sequence). The V and J ends lost 4 bases and 2 bases respectively, with 8 bases between them. CDR3 length equals 14 residues. CDR3 DNA: TGTGCCAGCAGTTGGGGACCCAACACCGGGGAGCTGTTTTTT. This encodes CASSWGPNTGELFF.

This clonotype was seen repeatedly, ten times or more. The chain couples TRBV14 to TRBJ1-1; unclear D gene. The germline V gene encodes CDR1 SGHDN and CDR2 FVKESK. The CDR3 sequence is 17 residues long. With 2 bases removed from V and 0 bases from J, the gap between germline ends came to 16 bases. This CDR3 reads CASSQLRLAPLNTEAFF. The CDR3 nucleotides are TGTGCCAGCAGCCAATTAAGGCTGGCGCCTTTGAACACTGAAGCTTTCTTT.

This clonotype was counted a single time. In DNA form, the CDR3 reads TGTGCCAGCAGCACCGGACGGAAGAATCAGCCCCAGCATTTT. Translated, it gives CASSTGRKNQPQHF. The chain couples TRBV12-3 or TRBV12-4 to TRBJ1-5; the D is unclear. The CDR3 has 14 residues. Deletions cut 6 bases from V and 4 bases from J, with 13 bases between.

The sample holds a few counts of this clonotype. The genes are TRBV20-1 and TRBJ1-4; tentatively, D is TRBD1 (5 bases). V lost 4 bases and J 6 bases, leaving 9 bases between the germline ends. Germline lookup yields CDR1 DFQATT and CDR2 SNEGSKA (reference sequence). CDR3 length: 12 residues. CDR3 nucleotides: TGCAGTGCTACAGGGAGGGATGAAAAACTGTTTTTT. Its translation is CSATGRDEKLFF.

The sample holds a few counts of this clonotype. CDR3 coding DNA: TGTGCCAGCAGCGTAGAAATTCCGGGGGTCGGAAGAAGAGGCTACACCTTC. Translated, it gives CASSVEIPGVGRRGYTF. The chain combines TRBV9 with TRBJ1-2; TRBD1 is a possible D gene (5 bases). The CDR3 loop spans 17 amino acids. V was shortened by 0 bases and J by 8 bases, with 23 bases between the two germline ends. Looked up from germline, CDR1 is SGDLS and CDR2 is YYNGEE.

This clonotype appeared many times. V usage is TRBV7-9 and J usage is TRBJ2-7, with 7 positions matching TRBD2. This CDR3 is built from 14 residues. Germline CDR1 SEHNR, CDR2 FQNEAQ (reference sequence). Trimming removed 3 bases from V and 2 bases from J; junction bases left unmatched: 4. The CDR3 region is CASSLPSGTYEQYF. CDR3 bases: TGTGCCAGCAGCTTGCCTAGCGGTACCTACGAGCAGTACTTC.

This clonotype was recorded at least ten times. The chain combines TRBV2 with TRBJ2-1, with D perhaps matching TRBD1 (6 bases). Between the trimmed V and J ends, which lost 8 bases and 7 bases, there was a span of 21 bases. There are 15 residues in the CDR3. Germline V gives CDR1 SNHLY, CDR2 FYNNEI. The CDR3 region has the DNA TGTGCCAGCCGGGACGGGACACCTAATGGTAATGAGCAGTTCTTC. It codes for CASRDGTPNGNEQFF. Filled out from reference TRBV2 and TRBJ2-1, the complete variable domain reads EPEVTQTPSHQVTQMGQEVILRCVPISNHLYFYWYRQILGQKVEFLVSFYNNEISEKSEIFDDQFSVERPDGSNFTLKIRSTKLEDSAMYFCASRDGTPNGNEQFFGPGTRLTVL.

The CDR3 sequence is CASSPLRLHYGYTF. The CDR3 DNA sequence: TGTGCCAGCAGTCCCCTGCGGCTCCACTATGGCTACACCTTC. J is TRBJ1-2 and V is TRBV27; D unresolved. V lost 5 bases to trimming and J lost 3 bases, with 13 bases between them. Germline V lookup: CDR1 MNHEY, CDR2 SMNVEV (reference sequence). The CDR3 has 14 residues.